These 25 T cell receptor beta chains came from one sample sequenced in a study of a mutant IDH1 vaccine in newly diagnosed glioma. Clones were read by immunoSEQ multiplex PCR, and TCRdb kept only the in-frame ones, dropping some. Found here are around 31,000 clones, 55% to 60% of them singletons; the top ten hold around 10%. For these receptors, no antigen is known. Time point: week 5, during vaccination. Topical imiquimod was applied with each vaccine dose, which held 300 ug of mutant IDH1 20-mer peptide. The specimen was PBMCs, collected from a glioma patient whose treatment included an IDH1 peptide vaccine. All receptors derive from a woman between 18 and 30 years old with glioma.

This clone showed up just a few times. V usage is TRBV10-3 and J usage is TRBJ1-1; D is uncertain. The CDR3 loop spans 13 amino acids. Germline V gene lookup returns CDR1 ENHRY and CDR2 SYGVKD. The V end lost 10 bases, the J end lost 1 base, and 13 bases lay between the germline ends. The CDR3 loop is CATAGTGNTEAFF. The CDR3 region has the DNA TGTGCCACCGCCGGTACGGGGAACACTGAAGCTTTCTTT.

The gene calls are TRBV6-1 and TRBJ2-5; D may be TRBD2 (5 bases). In germline, CDR1 is MNHNS, CDR2 SASEGT. The CDR3 loop spans 15 amino acids. Trimming left V 4 bases short and J 3 bases short, with 15 bases between. CDR3 protein: CASSGTWYAEETQYF. CDR3 DNA sequence: TGTGCCAGCAGTGGGACTTGGTACGCAGAAGAGACCCAGTACTTC.

This sequence joins TRBV2 and TRBJ2-7; possibly TRBD1 for D (6 bases). The CDR3 spans 14 residues. The V gene's germline CDR1 is SNHLY and CDR2 FYNNEI. V was cut by 4 bases and J by 4 bases, with 14 bases left in between. DNA for the CDR3: TGTGCCAGCAGTGCGGACAGTATTCGATACGAGCAGTACTTC. Residues: CASSADSIRYEQYF.

The rearrangement links TRBV7-9 to TRBJ1-5; a weak D match, TRBD1 (6 bases). The V gene's germline CDR1 is SEHNR and CDR2 FQNEAQ (reference sequence). Trimming took 3 bases from V and 4 from J, leaving 16 bases between them. The CDR3 totals 16 residues. CDR3 amino acids: CASSFEGQSLNQPQHF. CDR3 DNA: TGTGCCAGCAGCTTTGAAGGACAGAGCCTAAATCAGCCCCAGCATTTT.

The rearrangement uses TRBV10-1 and TRBJ2-3; 13 nucleotides align to TRBD2. Germline V gives CDR1 WNHNN, CDR2 SYGVQD (reference sequence). Trimming cost V 8 bases and J 3 bases; bases outside gene matches: 8. CDR3 length: 16 residues. The CDR3 nucleotides are TGCGCCAGCGGGTGCGGGACTAGCGGGGCAACAGATACGCAGTATTTT. Translating it yields CASGCGTSGATDTQYF.

The chain has TRBV10-3 and TRBJ2-2, with 9 bases aligning to TRBD1. CDR1 and CDR2 from the germline V gene are ENHRY and SYGVKD. The CDR3 sequence is 14 residues long. V shed 7 bases and J 3 bases; nucleotides not matched to a gene: 3. The CDR3, as DNA: TGTGCCATCAATGGGGACAGGGACACCGGGGAGCTGTTTTTT. Translation gives CAINGDRDTGELFF.

V is TRBV5-1 and J is TRBJ1-4; 7 positions agree with TRBD1. V was clipped by 4 bases and J by 2 bases; unmatched bases: 5. Germline-derived CDR1 and CDR2 are SGHRS and YFSETQ. The CDR3 is 15 amino acids. CDR3 sequence: CASSGLTGTNEKLFF. The CDR3 nucleotides read TGCGCCAGCAGCGGATTGACAGGGACTAATGAAAAACTGTTTTTT.

V is TRBV13 and J is TRBJ2-7; D unresolved. Per the germline V gene, CDR1 is PRHDT and CDR2 is FYEKMQ (reference sequence). The germline V and J ends were trimmed by 6 bases and 0 bases, with 12 bases remaining between them. CDR3 length equals 14 residues. CDR3: CASSSKDLSYEQYF. The CDR3 DNA reads as TGTGCCAGCAGTTCCAAGGATCTCTCCTACGAGCAGTACTTC. Together with reference TRBV13 and TRBJ2-7, the CDR3 gives the full variable domain: AAGVIQSPRHLIKEKRETATLKCYPIPRHDTVYWYQQGPGQDPQFLISFYEKMQSDKGSIPDRFSAQQFSDYHSELNMSSLELGDSALYFCASSSKDLSYEQYFGPGTRLTVT.

Within the sample, this clone is large (0.1 to 1%). The chain has TRBV25-1 and TRBJ1-1, with TRBD1 matching 9 bases. The CDR3 extends over 15 amino acids. Germline V gene sequence: CDR1 MGHDK, CDR2 SYGVNS. V shed 4 bases and J 6 bases; nucleotides not matched to a gene: 9. The CDR3 bases are TGTGCCAGCAGTGCCGGGACAGGGATTTGGGCTGAAGCTTTCTTT. This sequence encodes CASSAGTGIWAEAFF.

This clone was picked up one time. The chain employs TRBV29-1 and TRBJ2-5; TRBD2 matches at 12 bases. The end of the DNA fits TRBJ2-7 better, so the J call may be wrong. The CDR3 consists of 15 residues. Germline CDR1 reads SQVTM; CDR2 reads ANQGSEA. The CDR3 protein is CSGGDWTSGTYEQYF. The CDR3 DNA reads TGCAGCGGAGGAGATTGGACTAGCGGGACATACGAGCAGTACTTC.

On this clone: One junction end disagrees with the germline gene, perhaps due to a read error. V usage is TRBV14 and J usage is TRBJ2-1, with 10 bases lining up with TRBD2. There are 13 residues in the CDR3. Germline CDR1 reads SGHDN; CDR2 reads FVKESK. The CDR3 spells CASSQSPSGRVIF. In DNA form, the CDR3 reads TGTGCCAGCAGCCAAAGCCCTAGCGGGAGAGTCATCTTC.

The chain employs TRBV13 and TRBJ2-1; no firm D call. In germline, CDR1 is PRHDT, CDR2 FYEKMQ (reference sequence). The CDR3 totals 12 residues. V lost 3 bases, J lost 6 bases, and 6 bases lay in between. CDR3 nucleotide sequence: TGTGCCAGCAGCTTCCGGGCCAATGAGCAGTTCTTC. It encodes CASSFRANEQFF.

There are a few counts of this clone. The chain combines TRBV10-3 with TRBJ2-2; no clear D. V lost 0 bases and J lost 4, with 6 bases in between. The length of the CDR3 is 14 residues. Germline V gives CDR1 ENHRY, CDR2 SYGVKD. In nucleotides, the CDR3 is TGTGCCATCAGTGAGTCAAGTATCACCGGGGAGCTGTTTTTT. This encodes CAISESSITGELFF.

The V and J genes are TRBV13 and TRBJ2-7; D is unresolved. CDR3 size: 15 residues. Germline V lookup: CDR1 PRHDT, CDR2 FYEKMQ (reference sequence). With 2 bases removed from V and 7 bases from J, the gap between germline ends came to 18 bases. The CDR3 is CASSLSVGSTREQYF. DNA of the CDR3: TGTGCCAGCAGCTTATCGGTTGGCTCTACGCGAGAGCAGTACTTC. The full variable domain, in which reference TRBV13 and TRBJ2-7 provide the parts outside the CDR3, is AAGVIQSPRHLIKEKRETATLKCYPIPRHDTVYWYQQGPGQDPQFLISFYEKMQSDKGSIPDRFSAQQFSDYHSELNMSSLELGDSALYFCASSLSVGSTREQYFGPGTRLTVT.

This chain connects TRBV30 to TRBJ2-3; maybe TRBD2 (5 bases). This CDR3 region has 13 residues. The germline gives CDR1 GTSNPN, CDR2 SVGIG (reference sequence). The V end lost 2 bases, the J end lost 6 bases, and 12 bases lay between the germline ends. DNA of the CDR3: TGTGCCTGGAGTTATCGACTAACCGATACGCAGTATTTT. It encodes CAWSYRLTDTQYF.

This chain uses TRBV6-1 with TRBJ2-1, with D possibly being TRBD2 (6 bases). Germline CDR1 reads MNHNS; CDR2 reads SASEGT. This CDR3 region has 14 residues. The V and J ends lost 6 bases and 6 bases respectively, with 15 bases between them. The CDR3 DNA reads as TGTGCCAGCAGGCGACTAGATCGGGTCAATGAGCAGTTCTTC. Encoded protein: CASRRLDRVNEQFF.

This clone was seen a handful of times. The V call is TRBV5-1, the J call TRBJ1-1; tentative D call: TRBD1 (5 bases). CDR3 size: 13 residues. Germline CDR1 is SGHRS and CDR2 is YFSETQ. V lost 1 base, J lost 3 bases, and 7 bases lay in between. CDR3 amino acids: CASSLRGYTEAFF. In nucleotides, the CDR3 is TGCGCCAGCAGCTTGAGGGGTTACACTGAAGCTTTCTTT. The whole variable domain, remainder taken from reference TRBV5-1 and TRBJ1-1, is KAGVTQTPRYLIKTRGQQVTLSCSPISGHRSVSWYQQTPGQGLQFLFEYFSETQRNKGNFPGRFSGRQFSNSRSEMNVSTLELGDSALYLCASSLRGYTEAFFGQGTRLTVV.

Judged by abundance, this clone is medium-sized. The rearrangement links TRBV5-5 to TRBJ2-3; TRBD1 aligns across 8 bases. J gave up 4 bases and V 0 bases, and 4 bases lay outside the gene matches. The CDR3 totals 15 residues. Germline V gene data show CDR1 as SGHKS and CDR2 as YYEKEE (reference sequence). CDR3 DNA sequence: TGTGCCAGCAGCTTGGAGGCAGGGGGCGCAGATACGCAGTATTTT. Translation: CASSLEAGGADTQYF.

The rearrangement uses TRBV5-1 and TRBJ2-2, with D unclear. The CDR3 runs 13 residues. V was clipped by 3 bases and J by 4 bases, with 7 bases between them. In germline, CDR1 is SGHRS, CDR2 YFSETQ. The CDR3: CASSSTLTGELFF. The CDR3 region has the DNA TGCGCCAGCAGCTCAACTCTCACCGGGGAGCTGTTTTTT. Drawing the rest from reference TRBV5-1 and TRBJ2-2, the complete variable domain is KAGVTQTPRYLIKTRGQQVTLSCSPISGHRSVSWYQQTPGQGLQFLFEYFSETQRNKGNFPGRFSGRQFSNSRSEMNVSTLELGDSALYLCASSSTLTGELFFGEGSRLTVL.

The chain couples TRBV2 to TRBJ2-1, with D maybe TRBD1 (5 bases). The CDR3 spans 15 residues. The V end lost 0 bases, the J end lost 4 bases, and 10 bases lay between the germline ends. CDR1 is SNHLY, CDR2 FYNNEI, per germline. The CDR3 DNA follows: TGTGCCAGCAGTGAAGCGGGGCAGCCATACAATGAGCAGTTCTTC. Protein product: CASSEAGQPYNEQFF.

V gene TRBV5-6 combines with J gene TRBJ1-3, with 9 bases matching TRBD1. Germline V gene data show CDR1 as SGHDT and CDR2 as YYEEEE. The CDR3 consists of 14 residues. Trimming took 7 bases from V and 1 from J; bases not matched to a gene: 3. CDR3 nucleotide sequence: TGTGCCAGCGGGACAGGGCTATCTGGAAACACCATATATTTT. Amino acids: CASGTGLSGNTIYF.

This clone was seen many times. The rearrangement links TRBV25-1 to TRBJ1-1, with 7 bases fitting TRBD1. CDR1 is MGHDK, CDR2 SYGVNS, per germline. The CDR3 runs to 14 residues. V dropped 8 bases and J dropped 5; count of bases not matched to a gene: 11. The CDR3 region has the DNA TGTGCCAGCTTTAGCAACGTACAGGGGACTGAAGCTTTCTTT. This codes for CASFSNVQGTEAFF.

The chain combines TRBV2 with TRBJ2-4; 9 positions match TRBD1. Germline V CDR1 and CDR2: SNHLY, FYNNEI. This CDR3 comprises 18 residues. The trim removed 2 bases at V and 2 bases at J, leaving 10 bases unmatched. The CDR3 DNA reads TGTGCCAGCAGTGAAATTCCCGGGACAGGGATTCCCAAAAACATTCAGTACTTC. It yields the protein CASSEIPGTGIPKNIQYF.

This chain links TRBV29-1 with TRBJ2-1; possibly TRBD2 for D (6 bases). CDR3 length: 14 residues. V was trimmed by 4 bases and J by 0 bases, leaving 10 bases between them. The germline V gene encodes CDR1 SQVTM and CDR2 ANQGSEA. The CDR3 nucleotides are TGCAGCGTTGGGGGGACTGGCTCCTACAATGAGCAGTTCTTC. Translation: CSVGGTGSYNEQFF.

This sequence joins TRBV15 and TRBJ1-5; TRBD1 is a possible D gene (6 bases). Germline-derived CDR1 and CDR2 are LNHNV and YYDKDF (reference sequence). This CDR3 is 17 amino acids long. V lost 6 bases, J lost 5 bases, and 23 bases lay in between. As DNA, the CDR3 is TGTGCCACCAGACCCGGGGGCCGGACGGAGCTCTATCAGCCCCAGCATTTT. Its protein is CATRPGGRTELYQPQHF.